These 4 T cell receptor beta chains were sequenced from one sample in a study of T-cell memory formation after mild COVID-19. TCRdb reanalysed the 5' RACE reads using MiXCR and keeps one entry per CDR3 protein. The sample yields about 440,000 distinct CDR3 sequences, around 20% seen once. Sequencing used PBMCs or a T cell subset sorted from them (not recorded which). These receptors were obtained from an adult woman who had mild COVID-19 (a few samples of this study predate the infection). Cell type and time point are not known.

This chain links TRBV6-2 or TRBV6-3 with TRBJ1-5; TRBD1 agrees at 7 bases. The CDR3 is made up of 16 amino acids. The J segment lost 0 bases and the V segment lost 4 bases, leaving 6 bases of the junction unmatched. The germline V gene has CDR1 MNHEY and CDR2 SVGEGT. The DNA for the CDR3 is TGTGCCAGCAGTTCAAACAGGGGCTATAGCAATCAGCCCCAGCATTTT. Amino acids: CASSSNRGYSNQPQHF.

Written as DNA, the CDR3 is TGTGCCACCAGTGATCCAGCGGGGGCAGATACGCAGTATTTT. Amino acid sequence: CATSDPAGADTQYF. The rearrangement links TRBV24-1 to TRBJ2-3; 8 bases are a match to TRBD2. Germline V gene sequence: CDR1 KGHDR, CDR2 SFDVKD. Trimming cost V 3 bases and J 4 bases; bases outside gene matches: 2. This CDR3 comprises 14 residues.

This clonotype was picked up many times. The rearrangement uses TRBV15 and TRBJ2-7; maybe TRBD2 (5 bases). This CDR3 region has 11 residues. V gave up 9 bases and J gave up 3 bases, with 9 bases separating them. Germline V gene data show CDR1 as LNHNV and CDR2 as YYDKDF (reference sequence). The CDR3: CATGEGYEQYF. CDR3 nucleotide sequence: TGTGCCACGGGAGAAGGCTACGAGCAGTACTTC. The complete variable domain, with remaining parts taken from reference TRBV15 and TRBJ2-7, reads DAMVIQNPRYQVTQFGKPVTLSCSQTLNHNVMYWYQQKSSQAPKLLFHYYDKDFNNEADTPDNFQSRRPNTSFCFLDIRSPGLGDTAMYLCATGEGYEQYFGPGTRLTVT.

The V and J genes are TRBV29-1 and TRBJ2-3; 14 positions match TRBD2. V was clipped by 5 bases and J by 5 bases; unmatched bases: 15. Germline values: CDR1 SQVTM, CDR2 ANQGSEA. CDR3 length equals 18 residues. Here the CDR3 reads CSVLGLAGELARKDTQYF. Written as DNA, the CDR3 is TGCAGCGTTTTGGGACTAGCGGGAGAACTGGCGCGGAAAGATACGCAGTATTTT.